Here is one T cell receptor (beta chain) with its context. Germline values: CDR1 SGHRS, CDR2 YFSETQ. With V trimmed by 1 base and J by 2 bases, 4 bases remained unmatched. The CDR3 is made up of 16 amino acids. Only in-frame clones appear in the TCRdb table, and some are missing; sequencing was by immunoSEQ multiplex PCR. The sample consists of 95,000 to 120,000 clones, 70% to 85% of them appearing once. This sample is drawn from a study of blood T cell repertoires in COVID-19. V usage is TRBV5-1 and J usage is TRBJ2-2; 8 nucleotides line up with TRBD1. Material: peripheral blood. This sequence originates from a woman in her 40s with acute or convalescent COVID-19. CDR3 sequence (DNA): TGCGCCAGCAGCTTGCTGGGACAGGCTAACACCGGGGAGCTGTTTTTT. It yields the protein CASSLLGQANTGELFF. Full variable domain (outside the CDR3, taken from reference TRBV5-1 and TRBJ2-2): KAGVTQTPRYLIKTRGQQVTLSCSPISGHRSVSWYQQTPGQGLQFLFEYFSETQRNKGNFPGRFSGRQFSNSRSEMNVSTLELGDSALYLCASSLLGQANTGELFFGEGSRLTVL.